The T cell receptor (beta chain) under discussion was sequenced for a study of cytomegalovirus exposure and HLA in healthy donors. Both 60 Vbeta primers and 13 Jbeta primers went into the PCR. Profiled with immunoSEQ multiplex PCR; TCRdb holds only in-frame clones, not every one. The table records some 130,000 clones, about 64% of them present only once. The CDR3 totals 15 residues. J was trimmed by 5 bases and V by 11 bases; bases with no gene match: 14. Per the germline V gene, CDR1 is MNHNS and CDR2 is SASEGT. Details on this clone: What it binds is unknown.

Study results and caveats: Later analysis suggested most CMV-associated TCR beta chains were HLA-restricted. Prior analysis indicated that the majority of TCR beta V segments exhibited productivity approximately 90% or approximately 30% of the time. Using the classifier, cytomegalovirus status was reportedly diagnosed with high specificity and sensitivity.

The chain couples TRBV6-1 to TRBJ2-7; the match to TRBD2 covers 11 bases. The clonotype originates from a woman in her 40s in good health and CMV-seronegative. Input material: PBMCs. The CDR3 region has the DNA TGTGCCGGGGCCGGGAGTAGCGGGGGGGCGGACGAGCAGTACTTC. It translates to CAGAGSSGGADEQYF.